This T cell receptor beta chain was sequenced in a study of blood T cell repertoires in COVID-19. V was trimmed by 4 bases and J by 3 bases, leaving 9 bases between them. The CDR3 spans 13 residues. The germline V gene encodes CDR1 LGHDT and CDR2 YNNKEL (reference sequence). TCRdb keeps only in-frame clones here, not all; method: immunoSEQ multiplex PCR. The table lists around 300,000 clones, over 75% of them singletons. The gene calls are TRBV3-1 (or the pseudogene TRBV3-2) and TRBJ1-1; D remains ambiguous. The specimen was peripheral blood. The TCR was taken from a woman between 65 and 79 years old with acute or convalescent COVID-19. CDR3 bases: TGTGCCAGCAGCCCCTTCACTTACACTGAAGCTTTCTTT. Its translation: CASSPFTYTEAFF.